This T cell receptor beta chain was identified in a study of OX40 agonist ivuxolimab in advanced cancers. Sequencing was performed with immunoSEQ multiplex PCR; in TCRdb, only in-frame clones are kept and a portion is missing. Among approximately 43,000 clones listed, around nine tenths were seen once. The CDR3 consists of 11 residues. V gave up 5 bases and J gave up 8 bases, with 7 bases separating them. CDR1 and CDR2 (germline): MNHNS, SASEGT. This clone was recorded once. The sample consisted of CD4+ or CD8+ T cells sorted from blood, taken in a trial of the OX40 agonist ivuxolimab. The source of this sequence is an adult with an advanced solid tumor such as melanoma, head and neck, liver or kidney cancer. The chain combines TRBV6-1 with TRBJ2-1; no reliable D call. CDR3 DNA sequence: TGTGCCAGCAGTCCAGCCTATGAGCAGTTCTTC. Protein: CASSPAYEQFF.